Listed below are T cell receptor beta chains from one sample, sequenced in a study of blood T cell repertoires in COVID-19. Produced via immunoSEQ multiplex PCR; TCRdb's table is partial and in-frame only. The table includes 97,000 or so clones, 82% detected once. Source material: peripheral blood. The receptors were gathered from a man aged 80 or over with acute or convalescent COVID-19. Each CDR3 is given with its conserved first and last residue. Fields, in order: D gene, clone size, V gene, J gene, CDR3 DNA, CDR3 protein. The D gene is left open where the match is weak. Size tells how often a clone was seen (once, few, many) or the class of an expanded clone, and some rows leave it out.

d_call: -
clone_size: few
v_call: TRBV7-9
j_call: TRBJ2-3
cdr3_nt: TGTGCCAGTTCTGGCGGATTTAGCACAGATACGCAGTATTTT
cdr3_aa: CASSGGFSTDTQYF

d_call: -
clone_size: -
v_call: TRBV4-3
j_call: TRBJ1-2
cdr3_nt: TGCGCCAGCAGCCAAGCCACCGAAGTCAGTAACTATGGCTACACCTTC
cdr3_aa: CASSQATEVSNYGYTF

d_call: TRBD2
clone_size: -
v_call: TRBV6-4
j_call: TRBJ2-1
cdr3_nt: TGTGCCAGCAGTGTGGTGGGAGGGCCATCGGTCAATGAGCAGTTCTTC
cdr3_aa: CASSVVGGPSVNEQFF

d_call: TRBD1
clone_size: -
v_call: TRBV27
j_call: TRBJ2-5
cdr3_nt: TGTGCCAGCAGTTTATCCGGGACAGGGAAGATTCGGACCCAGTACTTC
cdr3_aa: CASSLSGTGKIRTQYF

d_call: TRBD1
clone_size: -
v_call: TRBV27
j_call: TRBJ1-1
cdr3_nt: TGTGCCAGCAGGGCGCGGACAGGGGAGAGGAGGAACACTGAAGCTTTCTTT
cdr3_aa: CASRARTGERRNTEAFF

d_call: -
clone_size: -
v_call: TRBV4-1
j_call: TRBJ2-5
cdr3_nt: TGCGCCAGCAGCCTAGGGAGAAATCAAGAGACCCAGTACTTC
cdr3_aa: CASSLGRNQETQYF

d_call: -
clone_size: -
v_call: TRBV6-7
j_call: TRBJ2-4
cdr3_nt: TGTGCCAGCACCCCCCCCATGTCCAAAAACATTCAGTACTTC
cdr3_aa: CASTPPMSKNIQYF

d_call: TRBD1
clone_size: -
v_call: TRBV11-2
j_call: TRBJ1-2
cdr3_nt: TGTGCCAGCAGCTTGCAGGGGGCGAGCTATGGCTACACCTTC
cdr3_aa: CASSLQGASYGYTF

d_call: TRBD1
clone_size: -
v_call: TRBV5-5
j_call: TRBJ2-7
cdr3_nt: TGTGCCAGCAGCTTCGGGACAGACCTCTACGAGCAGTACTTC
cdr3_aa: CASSFGTDLYEQYF

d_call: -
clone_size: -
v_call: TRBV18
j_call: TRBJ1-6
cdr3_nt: TGTGCCAGCTCACCATCCGCAGGGCCCAATTCACCCCTCCACTTT
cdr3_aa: CASSPSAGPNSPLHF

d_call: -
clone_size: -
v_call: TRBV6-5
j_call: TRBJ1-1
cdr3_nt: TGTGCCTGCCATATCGAAGGGGGCACTGAAGCTTTCTTT
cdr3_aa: CACHIEGGTEAFF

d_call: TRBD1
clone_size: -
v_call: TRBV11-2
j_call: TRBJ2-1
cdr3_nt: TGTGCCAGCAGCTTAGAAGGACAGGGGGCCTTCAATGAGCAGTTCTTC
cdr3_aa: CASSLEGQGAFNEQFF

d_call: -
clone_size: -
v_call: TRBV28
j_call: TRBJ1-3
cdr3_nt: TGTGCCAGCAGTTTCCAAGGGAGTAGAAACACCATATATTTT
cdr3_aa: CASSFQGSRNTIYF

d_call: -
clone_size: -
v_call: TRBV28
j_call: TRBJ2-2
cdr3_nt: TGTGCCAGCAGTTTGGGGGGAGCGGGCACCGGGGAGCTGTTTTTT
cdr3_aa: CASSLGGAGTGELFF

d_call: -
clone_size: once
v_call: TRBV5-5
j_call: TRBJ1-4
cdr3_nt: TGTGCCAGCAGCCAAACAGCAACTAATGAAAAACTGTTTTTT
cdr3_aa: CASSQTATNEKLFF

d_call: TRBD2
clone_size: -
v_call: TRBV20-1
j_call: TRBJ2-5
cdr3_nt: TGCAGTGCTAGTTATGGGAGGGCCCGGGAGACCCAGTACTTC
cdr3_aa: CSASYGRARETQYF

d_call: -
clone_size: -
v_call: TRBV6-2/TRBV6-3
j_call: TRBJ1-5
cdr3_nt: TGTGCCAGCAGCCGGACAGAGAGCAATCAGCCCCAGCATTTT
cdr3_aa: CASSRTESNQPQHF

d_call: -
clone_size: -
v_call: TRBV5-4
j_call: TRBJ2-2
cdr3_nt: TGTGCCAGCAGCTTGGGTGACTTAGCTGGCACCGGGGAGCTGTTTTTT
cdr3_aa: CASSLGDLAGTGELFF

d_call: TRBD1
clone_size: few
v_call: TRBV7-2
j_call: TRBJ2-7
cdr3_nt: TGTGCCAGCAGCTTATATAGGACAGGGAACGAGCAGTACTTC
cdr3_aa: CASSLYRTGNEQYF

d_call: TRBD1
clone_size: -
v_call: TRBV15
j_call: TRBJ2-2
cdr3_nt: TGTGCCACCAGCAGATTAACAGGGGGAATCGGGGAGCTGTTTTTT
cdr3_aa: CATSRLTGGIGELFF

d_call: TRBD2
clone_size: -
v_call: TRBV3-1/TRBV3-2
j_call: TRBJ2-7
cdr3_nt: TGTGCCAGCAGCCAGGGGGCTAGCGGGAGGTCCTACGAGCAGTACTTC
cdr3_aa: CASSQGASGRSYEQYF

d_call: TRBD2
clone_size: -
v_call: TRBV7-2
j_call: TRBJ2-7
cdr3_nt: TGTGCCAGCAGCCCCGGGGGGGCCAGGGTAGCCGAGCAGTACTTC
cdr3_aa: CASSPGGARVAEQYF

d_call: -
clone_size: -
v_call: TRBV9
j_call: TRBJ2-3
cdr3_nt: TGTGCCAGCAGCGTAGTTACGGGGGTGGATACGCAGTATTTT
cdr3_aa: CASSVVTGVDTQYF

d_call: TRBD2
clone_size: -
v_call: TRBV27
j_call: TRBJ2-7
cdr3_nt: TGTGCCAGCAGTTTATCCGCGGGAGGGCCTTACGAGCAGTACTTC
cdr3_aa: CASSLSAGGPYEQYF

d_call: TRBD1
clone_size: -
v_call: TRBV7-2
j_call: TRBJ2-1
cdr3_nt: TGTGCCAGCAGCTCAATTCCCGGGACAGGGGGCAATGAGCAGTTCTTC
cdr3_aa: CASSSIPGTGGNEQFF

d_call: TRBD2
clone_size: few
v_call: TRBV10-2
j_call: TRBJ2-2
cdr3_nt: TGCGCCGGGGGGGACCACACCGGGGAGCTGTTTTTT
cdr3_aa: CAGGDHTGELFF

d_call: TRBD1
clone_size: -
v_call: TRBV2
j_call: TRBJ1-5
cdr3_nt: TGTGCCAGCAGTGGGACAGGGGGCGTTGATCAGCCCCAGCATTTT
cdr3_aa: CASSGTGGVDQPQHF

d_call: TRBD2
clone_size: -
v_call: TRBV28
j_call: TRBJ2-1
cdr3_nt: TGTGCCAGCAGACTAGCGGGGGTCAATGAGCAGTTCTTC
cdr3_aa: CASRLAGVNEQFF

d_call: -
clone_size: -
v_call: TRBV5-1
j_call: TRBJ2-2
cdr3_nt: TGCGCCAGCAGCTCCGGACAGAACACCGGGGAGCTGTTTTTT
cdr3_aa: CASSSGQNTGELFF

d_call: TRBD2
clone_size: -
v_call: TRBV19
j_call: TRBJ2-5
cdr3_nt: TGTGCCAGTAGTATAAAGGCACTAGCGGCCCCCTTGGACTTC
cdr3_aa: CASSIKALAAPLDF

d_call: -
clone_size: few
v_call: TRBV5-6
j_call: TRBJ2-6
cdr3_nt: TGTGCCAGCAGCTTACGAGGGCTGAACTCTGGGGCCAACGTCCTGACTTTC
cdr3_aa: CASSLRGLNSGANVLTF

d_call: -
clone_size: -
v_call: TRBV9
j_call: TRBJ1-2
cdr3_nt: TGTGCCAGCAGCGTAATAGAACCAAATGGCTACACCTTC
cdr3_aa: CASSVIEPNGYTF

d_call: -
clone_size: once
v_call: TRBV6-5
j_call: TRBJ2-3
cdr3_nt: TGTGCCAGCAGTTTTACGGGGGATACGCAGTATTTT
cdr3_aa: CASSFTGDTQYF

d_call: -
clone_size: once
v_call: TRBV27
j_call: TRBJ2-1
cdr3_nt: TGTGCCAGCAGAAAAGGACAGACTTACAATGAGCAGTTCTTC
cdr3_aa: CASRKGQTYNEQFF

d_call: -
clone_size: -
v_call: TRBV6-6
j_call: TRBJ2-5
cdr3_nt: TGTGCCAGCAGTCTCTCCGCGTGGCGGGTCAACCAAGAGACCCAGTACTTC
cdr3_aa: CASSLSAWRVNQETQYF

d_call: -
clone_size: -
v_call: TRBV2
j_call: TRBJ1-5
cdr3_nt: TGTGCCAGCAGTGTAGGGGATCTTTGGAATCAGCCCCAGCATTTT
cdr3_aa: CASSVGDLWNQPQHF

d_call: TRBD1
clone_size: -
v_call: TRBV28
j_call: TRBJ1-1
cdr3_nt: TGTGCCAGCAGTGAATCGACAGGGAAGAACACTGAAGCTTTCTTT
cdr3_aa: CASSESTGKNTEAFF

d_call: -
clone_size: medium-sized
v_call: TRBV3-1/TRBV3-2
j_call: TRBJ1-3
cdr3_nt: TGTGCCAGCAGCCCAAGGAGAACCAACACCATATATTTT
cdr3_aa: CASSPRRTNTIYF

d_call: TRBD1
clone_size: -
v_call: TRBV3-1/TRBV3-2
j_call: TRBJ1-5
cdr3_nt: TGTGCCAGCAGCCGGGACAGGGACAATCAGCCCCAGCATTTT
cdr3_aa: CASSRDRDNQPQHF

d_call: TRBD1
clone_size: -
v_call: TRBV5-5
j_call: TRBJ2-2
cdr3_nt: TGTGCCAGCAGCCCACTCCCCCGGGACAGACATAACACCGGGGAGCTGTTTTTT
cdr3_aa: CASSPLPRDRHNTGELFF

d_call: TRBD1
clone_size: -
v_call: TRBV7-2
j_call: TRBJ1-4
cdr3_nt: TGTGCCAGCAGCACCGGGGACAGGGTTGAAAAACTGTTTTTT
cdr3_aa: CASSTGDRVEKLFF

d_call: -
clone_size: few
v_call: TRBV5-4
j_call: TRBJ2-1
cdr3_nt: TGTGCCAGCAGCCACCCAAGGGGCGATGAGCAGTTCTTC
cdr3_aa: CASSHPRGDEQFF

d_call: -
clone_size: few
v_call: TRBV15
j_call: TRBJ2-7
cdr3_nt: TGTGCCACCAGCAGAGAGAGGGGGACATTCTACGAGCAGTACTTC
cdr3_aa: CATSRERGTFYEQYF

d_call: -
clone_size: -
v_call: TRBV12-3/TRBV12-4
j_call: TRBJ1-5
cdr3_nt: TGTGCCAGCAGTTTATTCGGTAATCAGCCCCAGCATTTT
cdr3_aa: CASSLFGNQPQHF

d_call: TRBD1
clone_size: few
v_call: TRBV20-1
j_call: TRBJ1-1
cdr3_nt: TGCAGTGCTACCGGGACAGTAGCTTTCTTT
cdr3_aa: CSATGTVAFF

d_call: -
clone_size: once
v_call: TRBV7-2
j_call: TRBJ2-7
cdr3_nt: TGTGCCAGCAGCTTAGGGGGCGGGACTCTTACCTACGAGCAGTACTTC
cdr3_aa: CASSLGGGTLTYEQYF